Each of the 3 T cell receptor beta chains below was sequenced from the same sample in a study of cytomegalovirus exposure and HLA in healthy donors. The assay was immunoSEQ multiplex PCR, and TCRdb's table has in-frame clones only and misses some. The top ten hold nearly 6% of the sample, which has roughly 60,000 clones, 95% seen once. Source material: PBMCs. The receptors here all came from a woman younger than 30 in good health and CMV-seropositive.

This clone was detected only once. The chain combines TRBV28 with TRBJ2-1, with TRBD2 matching over 13 bases. Germline CDR1 and CDR2: MDHEN and SYDVKM. J was trimmed by 0 bases and V by 9 bases; bases with no gene match: 20. The CDR3 contains 21 residues. The CDR3, as DNA: TGTGCCAGAGCCACTAGCGGGACTAGCGGGGCACTAGTTTGCTCCTACAATGAGCAGTTCTTC. Translation: CARATSGTSGALVCSYNEQFF. Combining the CDR3 with reference TRBV28 and TRBJ2-1 gives the whole variable domain DVKVTQSSRYLVKRTGEKVFLECVQDMDHENMFWYRQDPGLGLRLIYFSYDVKMKEKGDIPEGYSVSREKKERFSLILESASTNQTSMYLCARATSGTSGALVCSYNEQFFGPGTRLTVL.

This chain links TRBV5-4 with TRBJ2-1, with 11 bases aligning to TRBD2. Germline CDR1 reads SGHNT; CDR2 reads YYREEE (reference sequence). The CDR3 length is 17 residues. After removal of 4 bases from V and 4 bases from J, the junction contained 10 bases not matched to a gene. The CDR3 DNA reads as TGTGCCAGCAGCGGGAGGGCGGGGACTAGCGGTTACAATGAGCAGTTCTTC. Translation gives CASSGRAGTSGYNEQFF.

The chain links TRBV5-6 to TRBJ1-5; D remains ambiguous. V lost 2 bases to trimming and J lost 4 bases, with 4 bases between them. This CDR3 has 12 amino acids. The germline V gene has CDR1 SGHDT and CDR2 YYEEEE. The CDR3 region has the DNA TGTGCCAGCAGCTTACTAAATCAGCCCCAGCATTTT. This encodes CASSLLNQPQHF.